These 2 T cell receptor beta chains came from one sample sequenced in a study of T cell repertoires in cytomegalovirus infection. Antigens for these TCRs are unknown. TCRdb fed the reads into MiXCR, producing one record per CDR3 protein. The table records approximately 340,000 distinct CDR3 sequences, approximately 32% of them present only once. This sample comprised cultured PBMCs, obtained from culture after CMV antigen stimulation. The receptors here all came from a human donor in good health (CMV status not recorded). Some clones in this sample may be carry-over from other donors' samples.

This clonotype occurred a few times. This chain uses TRBV7-9 with TRBJ1-1; D remains ambiguous. The CDR3 loop spans 14 amino acids. Germline V lookup: CDR1 SEHNR, CDR2 FQNEAQ (reference sequence). V lost 7 bases and J 1 base, leaving 13 bases between the germline ends. CDR3 amino acids: CASTADLRNTEAFF. CDR3 sequence (DNA): TGTGCCAGCACCGCGGACCTCCGGAACACTGAAGCTTTCTTT.

The chain is built from TRBV20-1 and TRBJ2-3, with D perhaps matching TRBD2 (7 bases). V lost 5 bases and J lost 5, with 20 bases in between. The CDR3 consists of 15 residues. CDR1 and CDR2 (germline): DFQATT, SNEGSKA (reference sequence). The CDR3 region has the DNA TGCAGTGCTCCCAATAGGGGGGGCCGAGTAGATACGCAGTATTTT. This encodes CSAPNRGGRVDTQYF.